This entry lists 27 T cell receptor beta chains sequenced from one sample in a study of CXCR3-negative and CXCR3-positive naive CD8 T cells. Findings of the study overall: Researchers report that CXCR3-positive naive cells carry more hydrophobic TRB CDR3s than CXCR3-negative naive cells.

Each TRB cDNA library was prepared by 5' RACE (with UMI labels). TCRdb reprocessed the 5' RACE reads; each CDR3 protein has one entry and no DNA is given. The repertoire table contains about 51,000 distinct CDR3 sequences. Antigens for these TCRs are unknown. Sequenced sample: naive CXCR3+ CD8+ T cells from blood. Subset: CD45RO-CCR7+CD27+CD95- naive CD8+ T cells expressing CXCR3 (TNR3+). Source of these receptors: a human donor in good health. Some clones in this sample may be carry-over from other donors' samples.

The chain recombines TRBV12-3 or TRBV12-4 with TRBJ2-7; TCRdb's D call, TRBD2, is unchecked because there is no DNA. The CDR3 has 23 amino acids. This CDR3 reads CASNKREVHGMGEQYFGMGEQYF.

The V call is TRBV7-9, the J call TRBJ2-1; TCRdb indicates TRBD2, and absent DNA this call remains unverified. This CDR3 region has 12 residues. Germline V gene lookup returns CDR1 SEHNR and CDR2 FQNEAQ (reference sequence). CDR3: CASSLEGPEQFF.

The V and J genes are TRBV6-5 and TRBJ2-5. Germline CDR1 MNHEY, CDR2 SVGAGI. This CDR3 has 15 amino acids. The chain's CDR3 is CASSYSVDGVETQYF.

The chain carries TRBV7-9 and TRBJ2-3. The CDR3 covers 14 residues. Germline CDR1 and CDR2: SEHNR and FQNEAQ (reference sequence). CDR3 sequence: CASSLASSTDTQYF.

The CDR3 region is CASSLPSIVALNTEAFF. The chain combines TRBV7-9 with TRBJ1-1. The CDR3 is 17 amino acids. Germline CDR1 and CDR2: SEHNR and FQNEAQ (reference sequence). Full variable domain (rest looked up from reference TRBV7-9 and TRBJ1-1): DTGVSQNPRHKITKRGQNVTFRCDPISEHNRLYWYRQTLGQGPEFLTYFQNEAQLEKSRLLSDRFSAERPKGSFSTLEIQRTEQGDSAMYLCASSLPSIVALNTEAFFGQGTRLTVV.

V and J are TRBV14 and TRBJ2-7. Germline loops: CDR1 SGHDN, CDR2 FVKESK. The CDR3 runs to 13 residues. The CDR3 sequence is CASSQESAYEQYF. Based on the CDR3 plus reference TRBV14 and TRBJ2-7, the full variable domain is EAGVTQFPSHSVIEKGQTVTLRCDPISGHDNLYWYRRVMGKEIKFLLHFVKESKQDESGMPNNRFLAERTGGTYSTLKVQPAELEDSGVYFCASSQESAYEQYFGPGTRLTVT.

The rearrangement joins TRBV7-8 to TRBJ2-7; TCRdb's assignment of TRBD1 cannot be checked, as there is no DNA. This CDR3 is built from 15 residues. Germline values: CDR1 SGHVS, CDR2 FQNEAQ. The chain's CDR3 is CASSLGTGFDYKQYF.

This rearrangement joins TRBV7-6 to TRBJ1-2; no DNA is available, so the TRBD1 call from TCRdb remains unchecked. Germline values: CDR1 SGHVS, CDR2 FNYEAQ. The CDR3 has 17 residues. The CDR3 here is CASSLAGTPYLNYGYTF. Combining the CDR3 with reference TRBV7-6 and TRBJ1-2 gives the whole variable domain GAGVSQSPRYKVTKRGQDVALRCDPISGHVSLYWYRQALGQGPEFLTYFNYEAQQDKSGLPNDRFSAERPEGSISTLTIQRTEQRDSAMYRCASSLAGTPYLNYGYTFGSGTRLTVV.

This CDR3 reads CASSKEARNTEAFF. The V and J genes are TRBV11-2 and TRBJ1-1. The length of the CDR3 is 14 residues. Per germline, CDR1 SGHAT and CDR2 FQNNGV.

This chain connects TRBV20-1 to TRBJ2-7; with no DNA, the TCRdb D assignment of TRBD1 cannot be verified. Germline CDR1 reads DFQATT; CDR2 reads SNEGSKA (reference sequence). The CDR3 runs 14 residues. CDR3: CSARDREGSYEQYF.

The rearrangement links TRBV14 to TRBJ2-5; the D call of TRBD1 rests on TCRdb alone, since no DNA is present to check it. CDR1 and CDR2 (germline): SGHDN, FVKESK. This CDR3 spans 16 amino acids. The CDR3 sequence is CASSPRQGRNQETQYF.

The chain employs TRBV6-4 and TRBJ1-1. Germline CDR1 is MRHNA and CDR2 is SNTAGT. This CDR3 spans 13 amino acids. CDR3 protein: CASSDSANTEAFF.

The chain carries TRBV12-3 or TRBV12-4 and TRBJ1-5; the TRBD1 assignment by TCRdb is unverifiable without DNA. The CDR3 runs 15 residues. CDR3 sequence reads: CASSKTVNSNQPQHF.

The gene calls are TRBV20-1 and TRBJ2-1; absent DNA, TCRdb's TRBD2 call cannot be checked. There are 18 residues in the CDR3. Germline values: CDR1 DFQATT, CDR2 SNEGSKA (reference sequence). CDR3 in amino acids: CSAELGLAVRGSYNEQFF.

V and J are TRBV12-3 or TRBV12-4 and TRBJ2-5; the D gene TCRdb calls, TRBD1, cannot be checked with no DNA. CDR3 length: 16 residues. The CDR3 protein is CASSHPYGGDEQTQYF.

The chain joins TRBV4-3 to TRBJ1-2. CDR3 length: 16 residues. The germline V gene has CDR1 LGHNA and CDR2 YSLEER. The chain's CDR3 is CASSQDYTEDNYGYTF.

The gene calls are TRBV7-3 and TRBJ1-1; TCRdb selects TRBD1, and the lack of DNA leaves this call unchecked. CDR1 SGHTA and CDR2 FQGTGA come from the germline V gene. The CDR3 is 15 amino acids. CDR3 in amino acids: CASSLNQGMNTEAFF.

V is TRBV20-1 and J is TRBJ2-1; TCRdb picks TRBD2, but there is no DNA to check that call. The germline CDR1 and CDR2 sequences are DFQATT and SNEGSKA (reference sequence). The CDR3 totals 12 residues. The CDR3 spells CSARWEDNEQFF.

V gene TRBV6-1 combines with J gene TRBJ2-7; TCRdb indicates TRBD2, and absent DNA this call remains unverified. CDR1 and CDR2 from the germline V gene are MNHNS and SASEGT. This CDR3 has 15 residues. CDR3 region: CASHRPTGGIYEQYF.

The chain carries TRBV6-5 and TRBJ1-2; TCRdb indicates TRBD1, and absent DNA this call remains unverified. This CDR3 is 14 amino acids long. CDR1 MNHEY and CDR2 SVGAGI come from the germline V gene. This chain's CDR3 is CASSSNTGPYGYTF.

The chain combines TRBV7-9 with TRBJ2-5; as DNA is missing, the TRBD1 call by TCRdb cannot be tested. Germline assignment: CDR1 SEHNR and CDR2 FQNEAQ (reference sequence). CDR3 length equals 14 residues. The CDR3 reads CASSRQGVWETQYF.

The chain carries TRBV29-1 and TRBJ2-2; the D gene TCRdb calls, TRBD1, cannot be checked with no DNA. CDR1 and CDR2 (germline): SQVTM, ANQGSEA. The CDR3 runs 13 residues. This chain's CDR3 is CSVGTGAIGELFF.

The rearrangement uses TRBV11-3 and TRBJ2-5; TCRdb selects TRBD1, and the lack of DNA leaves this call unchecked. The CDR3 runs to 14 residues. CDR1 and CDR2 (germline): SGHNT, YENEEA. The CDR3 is CASSSRKGGETQYF.

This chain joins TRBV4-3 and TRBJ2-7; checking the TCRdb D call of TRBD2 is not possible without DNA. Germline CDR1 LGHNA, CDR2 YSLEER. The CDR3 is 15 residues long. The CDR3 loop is CASSQDRRDSYEQYF.

CDR3 loop: CSVDTGYNEQFF. V is TRBV29-1 and J is TRBJ2-1; absent DNA, TCRdb's TRBD1 call cannot be checked. The CDR3 is 12 amino acids. From germline, CDR1 is SQVTM and CDR2 ANQGSEA.

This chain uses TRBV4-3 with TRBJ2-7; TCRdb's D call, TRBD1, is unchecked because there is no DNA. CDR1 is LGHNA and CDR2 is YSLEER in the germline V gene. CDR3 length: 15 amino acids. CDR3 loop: CASSQDVGGRNEQYF.

CDR3 sequence reads: CASSQGGNTEAFF. This chain connects TRBV4-3 to TRBJ1-1. This CDR3 contains 13 residues. Germline CDR1 LGHNA, CDR2 YSLEER.